The 30 T cell receptor beta chains reported below all come from one sample, sequenced in a study of cytomegalovirus exposure and HLA in healthy donors. With 60 Vbeta and 13 Jbeta primers, the PCR was carried out. Profiling relied on immunoSEQ multiplex PCR, and the TCRdb table lists in-frame clones only, not all of them. The sample has about 160,000 clones, 80% to 90% seen once. The sample taken for sequencing was PBMCs. The receptors were sampled from a man aged 18 to 29 in good health and CMV-seropositive.

The chain carries TRBV4-3 and TRBJ2-5; no reliable D call. Germline CDR1 LGHNA, CDR2 YSLEER. The ends were cut back, 1 base at V and 9 bases at J, with 12 bases in the middle. The CDR3 has 13 amino acids. The CDR3 loop is CASSQARHEAQYF. CDR3 DNA: TGCGCCAGCAGCCAAGCCCGTCACGAGGCCCAGTACTTC.

The V call is TRBV15, the J call TRBJ2-2, with D unclear. Germline V CDR1 and CDR2: LNHNV, YYDKDF (reference sequence). V gave up 2 bases and J gave up 2 bases, with 12 bases separating them. This CDR3 contains 16 residues. The CDR3 reads CATSRLGHDNTGELFF. The CDR3 DNA sequence: TGTGCCACCAGCAGATTGGGCCACGATAACACCGGGGAGCTGTTTTTT.

The chain combines TRBV7-9 with TRBJ2-1; D perhaps matches TRBD2 (6 bases). The germline V gene encodes CDR1 SEHNR and CDR2 FQNEAQ (reference sequence). The CDR3 contains 13 residues. Trimming removed 5 bases at V and 6 bases at J, with 11 bases between. Here the CDR3 DNA reads TGTGCCAGCAGCCCCGAGGGAGGCAATGAGCAGTTCTTC. Residues: CASSPEGGNEQFF.

The V call is TRBV6-5, the J call TRBJ2-7; D might be TRBD2 (5 bases). The CDR3 is 13 amino acids. From germline, CDR1 is MNHEY and CDR2 SVGAGI. Trimming took off 2 bases at V and 6 bases at J, with 11 bases between the two ends. The CDR3, as DNA: TGTGCCAGCAGTTACCAGGAGGCCGGCGAGCAGTACTTC. It translates to CASSYQEAGEQYF.

V is TRBV13 and J is TRBJ1-6, with 10 bases that match TRBD1. J gave up 6 bases and V 3 bases, and 11 bases lay outside the gene matches. The CDR3 covers 18 residues. Germline V gene data show CDR1 as PRHDT and CDR2 as FYEKMQ (reference sequence). The CDR3 nucleotides read TGTGCCAGCAGCTTCCACCCCACCGGGACAGGGGTTAATTCACCCCTCCACTTT. This gives the protein CASSFHPTGTGVNSPLHF.

This chain connects TRBV10-3 to TRBJ2-3; the match to TRBD1 covers 8 bases. CDR3 length: 16 residues. V shed 4 bases and J 0 bases; nucleotides not matched to a gene: 6. Germline V gene data show CDR1 as ENHRY and CDR2 as SYGVKD. The chain's CDR3 is CAISGPGTGSTDTQYF. In nucleotides, the CDR3 is TGTGCCATCAGTGGCCCTGGGACAGGAAGCACAGATACGCAGTATTTT.

The chain recombines TRBV9 with TRBJ2-5; D possibly corresponds to TRBD1 (6 bases). This CDR3 spans 14 amino acids. Trimming pared 0 bases from V and 4 bases from J, leaving 10 bases between. The germline gives CDR1 SGDLS, CDR2 YYNGEE. CDR3 protein: CASSVAGVAETQYF. CDR3 sequence (DNA): TGTGCCAGCAGCGTAGCAGGGGTCGCAGAGACCCAGTACTTC.

This rearrangement joins TRBV7-2 to TRBJ2-7; the match to TRBD2 covers 7 bases. The junction had 5 bases not matched to a gene; V was cut back by 3 bases and J by 3 bases. In germline, CDR1 is SGHTA, CDR2 FQGNSA. This CDR3 has 14 residues. CDR3 region: CASSFSSGNYEQYF. In DNA, the CDR3 is TGTGCCAGCAGCTTTTCTAGCGGAAACTACGAGCAGTACTTC.

This clone has only one observation. J is TRBJ1-1 and V is TRBV2; D gene unclear. V dropped 6 bases and J dropped 1 base, with 6 bases sitting between them. CDR1 is SNHLY and CDR2 is FYNNEI in the germline V gene. The length of the CDR3 is 12 residues. This CDR3 is CASRRENTEAFF. The CDR3 bases are TGTGCCAGCAGGAGAGAGAACACTGAAGCTTTCTTT.

V usage is TRBV6-1 and J usage is TRBJ2-7; no firm D call. Trimming took off 0 bases at V and 11 bases at J, with 14 bases between the two ends. The CDR3 consists of 13 residues. Germline V gene data show CDR1 as MNHNS and CDR2 as SASEGT. CDR3 nucleotide sequence: TGTGCCAGCAGTGAAGCTTCCGGGTCCACCAAGTACTTC. This encodes CASSEASGSTKYF.

The genes are TRBV27 and TRBJ2-3; 9 nucleotides match TRBD1. The germline V gene has CDR1 MNHEY and CDR2 SMNVEV (reference sequence). Trimming took 0 bases from V and 2 from J; bases not matched to a gene: 6. The CDR3 spans 17 residues. The CDR3 nucleotides are TGTGCCAGCAGTTTATCGCGGGACAGGGCTGTCACAGATACGCAGTATTTT. This gives the protein CASSLSRDRAVTDTQYF.

The chain combines TRBV9 with TRBJ1-1; D may be TRBD1 (5 bases). The length of the CDR3 is 16 residues. The V end was cut by 4 bases, the J end by 1 base, with 17 bases between. The germline gives CDR1 SGDLS, CDR2 YYNGEE. Here the CDR3 DNA reads TGTGCCAGCAGCTCTAAACAGGCATTCGGGAACACTGAAGCTTTCTTT. Translating gives CASSSKQAFGNTEAFF.

The chain has TRBV29-1 and TRBJ1-2; D is possibly TRBD1 (6 bases). The V end lost 6 bases, the J end lost 4 bases, and 9 bases lay between the germline ends. Looked up from germline, CDR1 is SQVTM and CDR2 is ANQGSEA. The CDR3 has 11 residues. CDR3 bases: TGCAGCGTCGACAGGCCCTATGGCTACACCTTC. Its translation: CSVDRPYGYTF.

This clone was counted between two and nine times. The V call is TRBV6-5, the J call TRBJ2-5; perhaps TRBD1 as D (6 bases). The germline V gene encodes CDR1 MNHEY and CDR2 SVGAGI. The CDR3 covers 13 residues. V dropped 5 bases and J dropped 2 bases, with 9 bases sitting between them. Here the CDR3 reads CASSRTEQETQYF. As DNA, the CDR3 is TGTGCCAGCAGTAGGACAGAACAAGAGACCCAGTACTTC.

The V and J genes are TRBV11-3 and TRBJ1-3; D is uncertain. The CDR3 totals 14 residues. Per the germline V gene, CDR1 is SGHNT and CDR2 is YENEEA. Trimming cost V 3 bases and J 6 bases, with 12 bases left between them. For the CDR3, the DNA is TGTGCCAGCAGCTTCTATTCATCCCAAAACACCATATATTTT. It is translated as CASSFYSSQNTIYF.

The rearrangement links TRBV10-3 to TRBJ1-4, with TRBD1 matching over 9 bases. This CDR3 has 14 residues. V lost 6 bases, J lost 7 bases, and 6 bases stayed unmatched. The germline gives CDR1 ENHRY, CDR2 SYGVKD. The CDR3 DNA is TGTGCCATCAGCCGGGACAGGGAGATTGAAAAACTGTTTTTT. Protein sequence: CAISRDREIEKLFF.

The chain recombines TRBV9 with TRBJ2-1, with 7 bases matching TRBD2. The CDR3 totals 13 residues. V shed 3 bases, J shed 8 bases, and the junction held 5 bases outside the gene matches. Germline V gene lookup returns CDR1 SGDLS and CDR2 YYNGEE. The CDR3 bases are TGTGCCAGCAGCGGAGGGAGGGTGGATGAGCAGTTCTTC. Translated, it gives CASSGGRVDEQFF.

This chain uses TRBV2 with TRBJ1-3; D ambiguous. V was pared by 1 base and J by 0 bases, with 4 bases between. The CDR3 has 14 amino acids. Germline-derived CDR1 and CDR2 are SNHLY and FYNNEI. CDR3 nucleotide sequence: TGTGCCAGCAGTGAAGGGCTCTCTGGAAACACCATATATTTT. Its translation: CASSEGLSGNTIYF. Supplemented by reference TRBV2 and TRBJ1-3, the full variable domain reads EPEVTQTPSHQVTQMGQEVILRCVPISNHLYFYWYRQILGQKVEFLVSFYNNEISEKSEIFDDQFSVERPDGSNFTLKIRSTKLEDSAMYFCASSEGLSGNTIYFGEGSWLTVV.

The chain couples TRBV5-5 to TRBJ1-1, with D possibly matching TRBD1 (6 bases). The CDR3 is made up of 15 amino acids. V dropped 4 bases and J dropped 0 bases, with 13 bases sitting between them. Germline CDR1 SGHKS, CDR2 YYEKEE (reference sequence). The CDR3 bases are TGTGCCAGCAGCCCAGGGGCCTCAATGAACACTGAAGCTTTCTTT. This encodes CASSPGASMNTEAFF. Full variable domain (outside the CDR3, taken from reference TRBV5-5 and TRBJ1-1): DAGVTQSPTHLIKTRGQQVTLRCSPISGHKSVSWYQQVLGQGPQFIFQYYEKEERGRGNFPDRFSARQFPNYSSELNVNALLLGDSALYLCASSPGASMNTEAFFGQGTRLTVV.

V usage is TRBV11-1 and J usage is TRBJ1-2; D call uncertain. This CDR3 comprises 12 residues. CDR1 and CDR2 (germline): SGHAT, FQDESV (reference sequence). Trimming took 5 bases from V and 2 from J, leaving 6 bases between them. CDR3 DNA: TGTGCCAGCAGCGAGAGGAACTATGGCTACACCTTC. It codes for CASSERNYGYTF.

V gene TRBV29-1 combines with J gene TRBJ2-1; 8 positions agree with TRBD1. J lost 4 bases, V lost 0 bases, and 8 bases had no gene match. The CDR3 runs 16 residues. Germline CDR1 is SQVTM and CDR2 is ANQGSEA. The CDR3 loop reads CSVEESYRTGYNEQFF. The CDR3 DNA reads as TGCAGCGTTGAAGAATCCTACAGGACAGGGTACAATGAGCAGTTCTTC.

The V call is TRBV27, the J call TRBJ1-1; D remains ambiguous. Between the trimmed V and J ends, which lost 2 bases and 5 bases, there was a span of 9 bases. This CDR3 is 13 amino acids long. Germline V lookup: CDR1 MNHEY, CDR2 SMNVEV (reference sequence). CDR3: CASSLGQKTEAFF. The CDR3 region has the DNA TGTGCCAGCAGTTTAGGTCAGAAGACTGAAGCTTTCTTT.

The chain combines TRBV7-2 with TRBJ1-2, with D hard to call. The V gene lost 2 bases and the J gene lost 8 bases, with 12 bases spanning the gap. Germline lookup yields CDR1 SGHTA and CDR2 FQGNSA. This CDR3 spans 13 amino acids. The CDR3: CASSLIEGDGYTF. As DNA, the CDR3 is TGTGCCAGCAGCTTAATAGAGGGTGACGGCTACACCTTC.

The rearrangement links TRBV30 to TRBJ2-1; tentative D call: TRBD1 (6 bases). CDR3 length: 13 residues. Germline CDR1 reads GTSNPN; CDR2 reads SVGIG (reference sequence). Deletions cut 2 bases from V and 6 bases from J, with 11 bases between. The CDR3 nucleotides are TGTGCCTGGAGTCCGGGACACCTCAATGAGCAGTTCTTC. The encoded protein is CAWSPGHLNEQFF.

The chain links TRBV5-4 to TRBJ2-4; 12 nucleotides match TRBD1. The CDR3 runs 17 residues. Germline values: CDR1 SGHNT, CDR2 YYREEE (reference sequence). Germline trimming cut 3 bases from V and 2 bases from J; bases unmatched to any gene: 6. The CDR3 loop reads CASSSSGTGGSKNIQYF. In DNA, the CDR3 is TGTGCCAGCAGCTCATCCGGGACAGGGGGCTCCAAAAACATTCAGTACTTC.

This clone was seen a single time. The chain is built from TRBV5-1 and TRBJ2-7; TRBD1 might be the D (5 bases). V lost 4 bases, J lost 0 bases, and 11 bases lay in between. The CDR3 length is 14 residues. CDR1 and CDR2 from the germline V gene are SGHRS and YFSETQ. The CDR3 DNA follows: TGCGCCAGCAGCATGACAGTAAGCTCCTACGAGCAGTACTTC. Translation gives CASSMTVSSYEQYF.

The rearrangement uses TRBV6-5 and TRBJ1-2; D may be TRBD1 (6 bases). This CDR3 is built from 15 residues. Trimming took 2 bases from V and 1 from J, leaving 11 bases between them. Germline values: CDR1 MNHEY, CDR2 SVGAGI. In DNA form, the CDR3 reads TGTGCCAGCAGTTACGGCAGGGGAGATAACTATGGCTACACCTTC. It encodes CASSYGRGDNYGYTF.

V is TRBV5-1 and J is TRBJ2-2; the match to TRBD1 covers 8 bases. This CDR3 has 15 amino acids. The germline V gene has CDR1 SGHRS and CDR2 YFSETQ. V trimming: 4 bases; J trimming: 4 bases; junction bases outside the gene matches: 6. CDR3 residues: CASSRGQAGTGELFF. As DNA, the CDR3 is TGCGCCAGCAGCAGGGGACAGGCGGGCACCGGGGAGCTGTTTTTT. The full variable domain, with the rest looked up from reference TRBV5-1 and TRBJ2-2, is KAGVTQTPRYLIKTRGQQVTLSCSPISGHRSVSWYQQTPGQGLQFLFEYFSETQRNKGNFPGRFSGRQFSNSRSEMNVSTLELGDSALYLCASSRGQAGTGELFFGEGSRLTVL.

This chain links TRBV18 with TRBJ1-5, with TRBD1 matching 7 bases. CDR3 length: 14 residues. Germline CDR1 and CDR2: KGHSH and LQKENI. The ends lost 5 bases at V and 6 bases at J; junction bases unmatched: 7. CDR3 DNA: TGTGCCAGCTCAAACGACAGGGTGGGTCAGCCCCAGCATTTT. Amino acids: CASSNDRVGQPQHF.

This chain connects TRBV14 to TRBJ1-2, with 9 positions matching TRBD1. Trimming cost V 1 base and J 8 bases; bases outside gene matches: 8. This CDR3 is built from 15 residues. Germline V gene lookup returns CDR1 SGHDN and CDR2 FVKESK. In DNA form, the CDR3 reads TGTGCCAGCAGCCAAGTGAGGGACAGGGCACCCGGCTACACCTTC. It translates to CASSQVRDRAPGYTF.